Below are 12 T cell receptor beta chains sequenced from a single sample in a study of blood T cell repertoires in COVID-19 (dated by TCRdb to between 2020 and 2021). Libraries were constructed by the immunoSEQ multiplex PCR assay. Drawn from immuneACCESS, this table holds only the in-frame rearrangements with V and J called that TCRdb kept. Clones are partly lost; checked studies trace under half to an unresolved V gene and leave the rest unexplained. This sample holds fewer than 150,000 clones; about 80% were observed only once. About 15% of the sample is taken by the ten largest. Input material: peripheral blood. These receptors all stem from a woman aged 45-65 years with acute or convalescent COVID-19.

CDR3 in amino acids: CAISDTGQGAGTGELFF. The CDR3 DNA sequence: TGTGCCATCAGTGATACGGGACAGGGGGCCGGGACCGGGGAGCTGTTTTTT. V is TRBV10-3 and J is TRBJ2-2; 12 bases map to TRBD1. V trimming: 3 bases; J trimming: 5 bases; junction bases outside the gene matches: 7. The CDR3 runs 17 residues. Germline values: CDR1 ENHRY, CDR2 SYGVKD.

The chain carries TRBV27 and TRBJ1-2; D not certain. This CDR3 region has 15 residues. V was clipped by 5 bases and J by 4 bases, with 17 bases between them. In germline, CDR1 is MNHEY, CDR2 SMNVEV (reference sequence). CDR3 in amino acids: CASSPTPRAAYGYTF. CDR3 DNA: TGTGCCAGCAGTCCCACCCCGAGGGCGGCCTATGGCTACACCTTC.

The chain combines TRBV4-2 with TRBJ2-2, with 9 bases lining up with TRBD2. Germline-derived CDR1 and CDR2 are LGHNA and YNFKEQ. V gave up 5 bases and J gave up 5 bases; unmatched junction bases: 15. The CDR3 sequence is 18 residues long. The DNA for the CDR3 is TGTGCCAGCAGCGATCTTTCAGGAGCGGGGGGTCTTACCGGGGAGCTGTTTTTT. It encodes CASSDLSGAGGLTGELFF.

The rearrangement joins TRBV30 to TRBJ1-5; D unresolved. This CDR3 contains 13 residues. The V gene lost 2 bases and the J gene lost 6 bases, with 11 bases spanning the gap. Germline values: CDR1 GTSNPN, CDR2 SVGIG (reference sequence). This chain's CDR3 is CAWSTRPGQPQHF. CDR3 DNA sequence: TGTGCCTGGAGTACCCGACCAGGTCAGCCCCAGCATTTT.

This clone was seen once. CDR3 in DNA: TGTGCCAGCTCACCAAAGGGGGCAGGACAGGGGGCCTATGGCTACACCTTC. It encodes CASSPKGAGQGAYGYTF. This chain connects TRBV18 to TRBJ1-2; 11 bases fit TRBD1. In germline, CDR1 is KGHSH, CDR2 LQKENI. This CDR3 spans 17 amino acids. V lost 2 bases to trimming and J lost 4 bases; unmatched junction nucleotides: 9.

This sequence joins TRBV27 and TRBJ1-2; 8 positions agree with TRBD1. From germline, CDR1 is MNHEY and CDR2 SMNVEV (reference sequence). The CDR3 covers 17 residues. With V trimmed by 2 bases and J by 0 bases, 8 bases remained unmatched. CDR3 sequence (DNA): TGTGCCAGCAGTTTACAGGGGGCGGGAGTAACTAACTATGGCTACACCTTC. Amino acid sequence: CASSLQGAGVTNYGYTF.

V gene TRBV6-6 combines with J gene TRBJ1-1; no clear D. V was cut by 0 bases and J by 8 bases, with 10 bases left in between. The CDR3 totals 13 residues. CDR1 MNHNY and CDR2 SVGAGI come from the germline V gene (reference sequence). CDR3 sequence reads: CASSYSSRAEAFF. The DNA of the CDR3 is TGTGCCAGCAGTTACTCGTCACGAGCGGAAGCTTTCTTT.

CDR3 in amino acids: CASRLSVEAFF. In DNA form, the CDR3 reads TGTGCCAGCAGACTTAGCGTTGAAGCTTTCTTT. The rearrangement uses TRBV12-3 or TRBV12-4 and TRBJ1-1; D unresolved. With 6 bases removed from V and 7 bases from J, the gap between germline ends came to 9 bases. There are 11 residues in the CDR3.

The chain combines TRBV7-8 with TRBJ2-4; possibly TRBD1 for D (6 bases). V lost 5 bases, J lost 4 bases, and 15 bases lay in between. This CDR3 is 15 amino acids long. Germline V CDR1 and CDR2: SGHVS, FQNEAQ. For the CDR3, the DNA is TGTGCCAGCAGCATAACTCCGGACAGAAAAAACATTCAGTACTTC. Translated: CASSITPDRKNIQYF.

This chain uses TRBV7-2 with TRBJ1-5, with D unclear. In germline, CDR1 is SGHTA, CDR2 FQGNSA. The V end lost 1 base, the J end lost 6 bases, and 13 bases lay between the germline ends. The length of the CDR3 is 15 residues. CDR3 nucleotide sequence: TGTGCCAGCAGCTTAGAGCCGGGATTGGGTCAGCCCCAGCATTTT. Its protein is CASSLEPGLGQPQHF.

This chain links TRBV5-4 with TRBJ2-7; 11 bases align to TRBD2. After removal of 1 base from V and 0 bases from J, the junction contained 6 bases not matched to a gene. In germline, CDR1 is SGHNT, CDR2 YYREEE (reference sequence). There are 17 residues in the CDR3. In DNA, the CDR3 is TGTGCCAGCAGCTTGTCTGTTAGCGGGGGGGCCTCCTACGAGCAGTACTTC. Its translation is CASSLSVSGGASYEQYF.

Only one count was recorded for this clone. V is TRBV14 and J is TRBJ2-2; D gene uncertain. Germline lookup yields CDR1 SGHDN and CDR2 FVKESK. This CDR3 contains 15 residues. V lost 1 base and J lost 0, with 6 bases in between. Written as DNA, the CDR3 is TGTGCCAGCAGCCAAGGGGCATCGAACACCGGGGAGCTGTTTTTT. Translating it yields CASSQGASNTGELFF.